This T cell receptor (beta chain) originates from a study of T cells expressing NK-cell markers. It was by 5'RACE template switching with UMIs that TCR beta cDNA was made. TCRdb reanalyzed the 5' RACE reads and collapses them to one entry per CDR3 protein, without DNA. Its clone listing holds about 190,000 distinct CDR3 sequences. There are 14 residues in the CDR3. Germline CDR1 is SNHLY and CDR2 is FYNNEI. The chain has TRBV2 and TRBJ2-3; lacking DNA, the TRBD2 call made by TCRdb goes unchecked. The source of this sequence is a man aged 18-75 years in good health. Sequenced: blood T cells: a sorted CD56 or NKG2C T cell subset, CD4+ or CD8+ T cells, or bulk PBMC T cells (not recorded which). This CDR3 is CATRGGRGTDTQYF.